The entry below gives a single T cell receptor beta chain sequence along with its context. Per germline, CDR1 GTSNPN and CDR2 SVGIG (reference sequence). The CDR3 consists of 14 residues. V gave up 4 bases and J gave up 9 bases; unmatched junction bases: 8. From the 5' RACE reads, TCRdb called clonotypes with MiXCR, one entry per CDR3 protein. The table has about 63,000 distinct CDR3 sequences, 15% to 20% seen once; the top ten hold 5.5% to 7%. The sample originates from a study of HIV-infected patients and healthy controls. The genes are TRBV30 and TRBJ2-1; 11 bases are shared with TRBD2. The sequence was obtained from a human donor in good health. The specimen was CD4+ T cells from blood. As DNA, the CDR3 is TGTGCCTGGACGCAGGGACTAGCGGCCGGTGAGCAGTTCTTC. It translates to CAWTQGLAAGEQFF.